This TCR beta chain was sequenced during a study of identical twins. The study, taken as a whole, reports: Excess low generation probability was seen in twin-shared out-of-frame alpha sequences.

This clonotype was recorded many times. No antigen is known for it. After template switching added a universal primer site, the resulting cDNA carried unique molecular identifiers. Via MiXCR, TCRdb re-called the 5' RACE reads, giving one row per CDR3 protein. The table lists roughly 230,000 distinct CDR3 sequences, about 8.3% of them singletons. The CDR3 sequence is 14 residues long. V was shortened by 3 bases and J by 0 bases, with 6 bases between the two germline ends. The same data also contributed to another study, on yellow fever vaccine responses in identical twins.

This chain connects TRBV12-3 or TRBV12-4 to TRBJ1-5; maybe TRBD1 (5 bases). This clonotype originated in a woman under 30 in good health. The specimen was CD8+ T cells sorted from blood. The CDR3 reads CASSLGLSNQPQHF. The CDR3 region has the DNA TGTGCCAGCAGTTTGGGGCTTAGCAATCAGCCCCAGCATTTT.